This is a list of T cell receptor beta chains from one sample in a study of T cell changes during pregnancy in multiple sclerosis. Method: immunoSEQ multiplex PCR; TCRdb's copy keeps in-frame clones and lacks some. The sample has roughly 99,000 clones, around 92% seen once. Material: peripheral blood, obtained after pregnancy. These receptors came from a female donor in good health, enrolled as a control in a pregnancy study. The CDR3 runs from the conserved cysteine through the conserved F or W. D genes are given only for firm matches. The size of a clone is reported for some rows only, either as once, few or many, or as a class for expanded clones.

v_call: TRBV5-1
d_call: TRBD1
j_call: TRBJ2-7
clone_size: NA
cdr3_nt: TGCGCCAGCAGCTTGAGTACGGGACAGAGAGCCTACGAGCAGTACTTC
cdr3_aa: CASSLSTGQRAYEQYF

v_call: TRBV7-9
d_call: TRBD1
j_call: TRBJ2-7
clone_size: NA
cdr3_nt: TGTGCCAGCAGCCCACGACAGGGGGCCCACGAGCAGTACTTC
cdr3_aa: CASSPRQGAHEQYF

v_call: TRBV28
d_call: TRBD2
j_call: TRBJ2-3
clone_size: NA
cdr3_nt: TGTGCCAGCAGTTTATTGGCGGGACTAGCGGGGAGAATGGATACGCAGTATTTT
cdr3_aa: CASSLLAGLAGRMDTQYF

v_call: TRBV10-3
d_call: NA
j_call: TRBJ1-2
clone_size: NA
cdr3_nt: TGTGCCATCAGTCCAAACAGGGACGGCCGCTCGGGCTACACCTTC
cdr3_aa: CAISPNRDGRSGYTF

v_call: TRBV30
d_call: NA
j_call: TRBJ1-5
clone_size: few
cdr3_nt: TGTGCCTGGAGTACACAGCAGAATCAGCCCCAGCATTTT
cdr3_aa: CAWSTQQNQPQHF

v_call: TRBV6-7
d_call: NA
j_call: TRBJ1-5
clone_size: NA
cdr3_nt: TGTGCCAGCAGTTACTCAGGGCGGGACGGTACTTGGCCCCAGCATTTT
cdr3_aa: CASSYSGRDGTWPQHF

v_call: TRBV6-5
d_call: TRBD1
j_call: TRBJ1-5
clone_size: NA
cdr3_nt: TGTGCCAGCAGCCGAGGGGGCGGCAATCAGCCCCAGCATTTT
cdr3_aa: CASSRGGGNQPQHF

v_call: TRBV29-1
d_call: NA
j_call: TRBJ2-1
clone_size: NA
cdr3_nt: TGCAGCGTTGAGGCCAAATACAATGAGCAGTTCTTC
cdr3_aa: CSVEAKYNEQFF

v_call: TRBV4-1
d_call: NA
j_call: TRBJ2-1
clone_size: NA
cdr3_nt: TGCGCCAGCAGCCGAATCCTAGCCCCCTACAATGAGCAGTTCTTC
cdr3_aa: CASSRILAPYNEQFF

v_call: TRBV19
d_call: TRBD1
j_call: TRBJ2-2
clone_size: NA
cdr3_nt: TGTGCCACCCCGGACAGGCACACCGGGGAGCTGTTTTTT
cdr3_aa: CATPDRHTGELFF

v_call: TRBV11-3
d_call: NA
j_call: TRBJ2-7
clone_size: NA
cdr3_nt: TGTGCCAGCAGCTCCTATAATAACGAGCAGTACTTC
cdr3_aa: CASSSYNNEQYF

v_call: TRBV19
d_call: NA
j_call: TRBJ1-1
clone_size: NA
cdr3_nt: TGTGCCAGTATTGGGGCTGACATTAACACTGAAGCTTTCTTT
cdr3_aa: CASIGADINTEAFF

v_call: TRBV2
d_call: NA
j_call: TRBJ2-3
clone_size: NA
cdr3_nt: TGTGCCAGCGGTACTAGCAGTGGGGCAGATACGCAGTATTTT
cdr3_aa: CASGTSSGADTQYF

v_call: TRBV7-5
d_call: NA
j_call: TRBJ2-7
clone_size: NA
cdr3_nt: TGTGCCAGACTTCCTTTGGGAGCTGACGAGCAGTACTTC
cdr3_aa: CARLPLGADEQYF

v_call: TRBV6-5
d_call: NA
j_call: TRBJ1-4
clone_size: NA
cdr3_nt: TGTGCCAGCAGGTACCTTAATGAAAAACTGTTTTTT
cdr3_aa: CASRYLNEKLFF

v_call: TRBV29-1
d_call: NA
j_call: TRBJ2-2
clone_size: NA
cdr3_nt: TGCAGCGTTTCCCTCCATGAGGGCGCGAACACCGGGGAGCTGTTTTTT
cdr3_aa: CSVSLHEGANTGELFF

v_call: TRBV6-5
d_call: TRBD1
j_call: TRBJ1-6
clone_size: once
cdr3_nt: TGTGCCAGCAGTTACAGAGGGACAGATTCACCCCTCCACTTT
cdr3_aa: CASSYRGTDSPLHF

v_call: TRBV12-5
d_call: TRBD1
j_call: TRBJ2-7
clone_size: NA
cdr3_nt: TGTGCTAGTGGTTTTGGGGACAGGGGAGGGCAGTACTTC
cdr3_aa: CASGFGDRGGQYF

v_call: TRBV7-2
d_call: TRBD1
j_call: TRBJ2-7
clone_size: NA
cdr3_nt: TGTGCCAGCAGCTCGCCGGGACAGGGGTACGAGCAGTACTTC
cdr3_aa: CASSSPGQGYEQYF

v_call: TRBV11-2
d_call: NA
j_call: TRBJ2-7
clone_size: NA
cdr3_nt: TGTGCCACCAACCCGACCGGGACTCCCTCCTACGAGCAGTACTTC
cdr3_aa: CATNPTGTPSYEQYF

v_call: TRBV27
d_call: TRBD2
j_call: TRBJ2-1
clone_size: NA
cdr3_nt: TGTGCCAGCAGTTCTCCGGGACTAGCGGGGAATGAGCAGTTCTTC
cdr3_aa: CASSSPGLAGNEQFF

v_call: TRBV7-9
d_call: NA
j_call: TRBJ2-1
clone_size: NA
cdr3_nt: TGTGCCAGCAGCTTAGCGCTTAGGGTCGGGGTTGACTACAATGAGCAGTTCTTC
cdr3_aa: CASSLALRVGVDYNEQFF

v_call: TRBV5-1
d_call: TRBD2
j_call: TRBJ2-7
clone_size: NA
cdr3_nt: TGCGCCAGCGGTATAGCGGGTTCTTACGAGCAGTACTTC
cdr3_aa: CASGIAGSYEQYF

v_call: TRBV29-1
d_call: TRBD1
j_call: TRBJ2-1
clone_size: NA
cdr3_nt: TGCAGCGTGAACAGGGGGCGAGGCAATGAGCAGTTCTTC
cdr3_aa: CSVNRGRGNEQFF

v_call: TRBV19
d_call: NA
j_call: TRBJ2-5
clone_size: once
cdr3_nt: TGTGCCAGTGGAACCACGACAGGCCGGTGGGAGACCCAGTACTTC
cdr3_aa: CASGTTTGRWETQYF

v_call: TRBV9
d_call: NA
j_call: TRBJ1-4
clone_size: NA
cdr3_nt: TGTGCCAGCAGCGGACAGGTTTCTAATGAAAAACTGTTTTTT
cdr3_aa: CASSGQVSNEKLFF

v_call: TRBV28
d_call: NA
j_call: TRBJ2-1
clone_size: once
cdr3_nt: TGTGCCAGCAGTTTAAGCTCGCAGGGATGGAATGAGCAGTTCTTC
cdr3_aa: CASSLSSQGWNEQFF